This T cell receptor beta chain was sequenced in a study of blood T cell repertoires in COVID-19. Sequencing was performed with immunoSEQ multiplex PCR; in TCRdb, only in-frame clones are kept and a portion is missing. The sample shows about 90,000 clones, about 90% of them seen only once. The CDR3 loop spans 17 amino acids. V gave up 1 base and J gave up 7 bases, with 19 bases separating them. CDR1 is SEHNR, CDR2 FQNEAQ, per germline (reference sequence). The sequence was collected from a human donor with active COVID-19. The donor label of this sample is uncertain. What was sequenced was peripheral blood. This chain links TRBV7-9 with TRBJ1-4; D perhaps matches TRBD1 (5 bases). In DNA form, the CDR3 reads TGTGCCAGCAGCTTAGGGATGAGGGGTGACGGGGGTGAAAAACTGTTTTTT. It codes for CASSLGMRGDGGEKLFF.